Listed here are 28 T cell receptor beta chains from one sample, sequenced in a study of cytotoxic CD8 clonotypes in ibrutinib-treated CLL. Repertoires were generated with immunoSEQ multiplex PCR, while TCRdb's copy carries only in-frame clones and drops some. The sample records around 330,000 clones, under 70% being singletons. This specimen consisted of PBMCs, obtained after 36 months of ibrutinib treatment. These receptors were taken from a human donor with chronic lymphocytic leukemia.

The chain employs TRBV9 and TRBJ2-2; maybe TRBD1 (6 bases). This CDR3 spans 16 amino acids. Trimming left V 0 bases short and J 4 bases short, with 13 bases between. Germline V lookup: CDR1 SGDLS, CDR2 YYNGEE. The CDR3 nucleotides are TGTGCCAGCAGCGTAGGTTTGGTAGGGGGCACCGGGGAGCTGTTTTTT. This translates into CASSVGLVGGTGELFF.

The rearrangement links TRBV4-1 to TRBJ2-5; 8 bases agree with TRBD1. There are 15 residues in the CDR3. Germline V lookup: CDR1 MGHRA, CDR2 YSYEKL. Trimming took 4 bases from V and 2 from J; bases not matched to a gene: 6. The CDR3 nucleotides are TGCGCCAGCAGCCTCGACGGGACAGGTCAAGAGACCCAGTACTTC. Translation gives CASSLDGTGQETQYF.

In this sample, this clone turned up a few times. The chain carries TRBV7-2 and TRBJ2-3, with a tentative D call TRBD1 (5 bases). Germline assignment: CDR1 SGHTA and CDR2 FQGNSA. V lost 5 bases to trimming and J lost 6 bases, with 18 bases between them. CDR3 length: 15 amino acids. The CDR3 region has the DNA TGTGCCAGCAGCGCAGGGAACCGGCCTCCGGATACGCAGTATTTT. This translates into CASSAGNRPPDTQYF.

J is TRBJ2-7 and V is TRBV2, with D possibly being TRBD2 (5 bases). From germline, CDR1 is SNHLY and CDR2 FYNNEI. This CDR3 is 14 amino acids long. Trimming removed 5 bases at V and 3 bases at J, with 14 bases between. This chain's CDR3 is CASSFVEGNYEQYF. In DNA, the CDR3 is TGTGCCAGCAGTTTTGTCGAGGGAAACTACGAGCAGTACTTC.

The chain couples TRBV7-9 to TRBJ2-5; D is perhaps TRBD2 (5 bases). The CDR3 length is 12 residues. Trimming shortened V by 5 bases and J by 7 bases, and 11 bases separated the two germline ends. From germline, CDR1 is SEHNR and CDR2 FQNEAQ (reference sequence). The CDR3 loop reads CASSPLRGTQYF. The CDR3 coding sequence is TGTGCCAGCAGCCCATTACGGGGGACCCAGTACTTC. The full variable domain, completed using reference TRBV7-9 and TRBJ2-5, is DTGVSQNPRHKITKRGQNVTFRCDPISEHNRLYWYRQTLGQGPEFLTYFQNEAQLEKSRLLSDRFSAERPKGSFSTLEIQRTEQGDSAMYLCASSPLRGTQYFGPGTRLLVL.

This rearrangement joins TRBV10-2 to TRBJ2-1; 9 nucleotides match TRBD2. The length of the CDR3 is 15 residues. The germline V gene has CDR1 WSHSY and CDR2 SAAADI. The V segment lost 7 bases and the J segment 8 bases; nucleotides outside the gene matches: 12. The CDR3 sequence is CASTTRGASGDEQFF. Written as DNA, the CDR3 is TGCGCCAGCACCACTCGGGGTGCTAGCGGGGATGAGCAGTTCTTC.

CDR3 in DNA: TGTGCCAGCAGTTTAGGGACAGGGTACAATACGCAGTATTTT. The encoded protein is CASSLGTGYNTQYF. The chain employs TRBV28 and TRBJ2-3; 9 bases agree with TRBD1. The junction had 4 bases not matched to a gene; V was cut back by 2 bases and J by 7 bases. This CDR3 spans 14 amino acids. Per germline, CDR1 MDHEN and CDR2 SYDVKM.

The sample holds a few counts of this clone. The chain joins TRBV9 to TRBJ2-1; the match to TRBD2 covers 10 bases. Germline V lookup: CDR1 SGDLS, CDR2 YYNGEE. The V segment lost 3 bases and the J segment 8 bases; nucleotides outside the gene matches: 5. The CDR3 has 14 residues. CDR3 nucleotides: TGTGCCAGCAGCGCTAGCGGGAGAGCGGATGAGCAGTTCTTC. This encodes CASSASGRADEQFF.

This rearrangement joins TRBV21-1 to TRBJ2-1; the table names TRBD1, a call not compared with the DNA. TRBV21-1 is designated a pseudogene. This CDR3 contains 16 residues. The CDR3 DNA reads TGTGCCAGCAGCAACCGGGACAGGGCCTTCTACAATGAGCAGTTCTTC. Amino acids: CASSNRDRAFYNEQFF.

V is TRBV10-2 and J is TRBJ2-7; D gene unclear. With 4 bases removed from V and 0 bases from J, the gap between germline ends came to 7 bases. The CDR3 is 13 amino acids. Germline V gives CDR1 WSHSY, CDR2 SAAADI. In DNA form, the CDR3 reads TGCGCCAGCAGTGGTCCGAGCTCCTACGAGCAGTACTTC. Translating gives CASSGPSSYEQYF.

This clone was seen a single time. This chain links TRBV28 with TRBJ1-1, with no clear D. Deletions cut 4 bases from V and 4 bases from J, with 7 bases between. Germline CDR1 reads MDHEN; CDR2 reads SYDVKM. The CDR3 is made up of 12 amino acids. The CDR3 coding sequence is TGTGCCAGCAGTTGGTATCGCACTGAAGCTTTCTTT. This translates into CASSWYRTEAFF.

CDR3: CASSSVNTEAFF. The CDR3 region has the DNA TGTGCCAGCAGCTCAGTGAACACTGAAGCTTTCTTT. The chain couples TRBV7-6 to TRBJ1-1; unclear D gene. V was pared by 4 bases and J by 0 bases, with 3 bases between. The germline gives CDR1 SGHVS, CDR2 FNYEAQ. The CDR3 runs 12 residues.

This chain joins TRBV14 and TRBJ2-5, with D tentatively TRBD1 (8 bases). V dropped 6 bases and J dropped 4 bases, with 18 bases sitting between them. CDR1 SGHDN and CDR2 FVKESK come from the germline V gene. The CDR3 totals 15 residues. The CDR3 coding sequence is TGTGCCAGCAGTCTAGCGGACAGGGTGAGAGAGACCCAGTACTTC. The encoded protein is CASSLADRVRETQYF.

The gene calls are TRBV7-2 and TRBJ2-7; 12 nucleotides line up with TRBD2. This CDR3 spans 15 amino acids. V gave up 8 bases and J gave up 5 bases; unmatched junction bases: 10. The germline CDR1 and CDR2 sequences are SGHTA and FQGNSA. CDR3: CASLGELAGGHEQYF. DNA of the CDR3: TGTGCCAGCTTAGGGGAACTAGCGGGGGGCCACGAGCAGTACTTC. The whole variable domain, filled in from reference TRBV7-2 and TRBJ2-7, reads GAGVSQSPSNKVTEKGKDVELRCDPISGHTALYWYRQSLGQGLEFLIYFQGNSAPDKSGLPSDRFSAERTGGSVSTLTIQRTQQEDSAVYLCASLGELAGGHEQYFGPGTRLTVT.

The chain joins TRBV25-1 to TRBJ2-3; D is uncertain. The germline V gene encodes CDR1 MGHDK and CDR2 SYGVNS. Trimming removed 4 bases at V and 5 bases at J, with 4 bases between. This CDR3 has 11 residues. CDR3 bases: TGTGCCAGCAGTGGTAAAGATACGCAGTATTTT. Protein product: CASSGKDTQYF.

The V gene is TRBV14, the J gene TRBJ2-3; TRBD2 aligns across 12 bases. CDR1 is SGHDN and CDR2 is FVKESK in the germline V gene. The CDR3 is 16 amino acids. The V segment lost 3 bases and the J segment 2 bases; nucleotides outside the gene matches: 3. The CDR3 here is CASSHRTSGVTDTQYF. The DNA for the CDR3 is TGTGCCAGCAGCCACCGGACTAGCGGGGTCACAGATACGCAGTATTTT.

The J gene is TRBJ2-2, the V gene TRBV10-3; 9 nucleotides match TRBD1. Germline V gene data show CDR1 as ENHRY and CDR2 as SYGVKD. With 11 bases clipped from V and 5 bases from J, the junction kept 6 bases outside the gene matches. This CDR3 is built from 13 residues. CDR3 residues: CASGQGDTGELFF. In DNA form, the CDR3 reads TGTGCCTCGGGACAGGGCGATACCGGGGAGCTGTTTTTT.

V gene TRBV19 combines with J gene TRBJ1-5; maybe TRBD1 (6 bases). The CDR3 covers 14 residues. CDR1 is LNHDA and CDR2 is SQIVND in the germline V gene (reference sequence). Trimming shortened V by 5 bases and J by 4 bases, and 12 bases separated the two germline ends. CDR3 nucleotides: TGTGCCAGTAGTGCCAGGGGTGGAAATCAGCCCCAGCATTTT. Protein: CASSARGGNQPQHF. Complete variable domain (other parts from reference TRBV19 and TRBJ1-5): DGGITQSPKYLFRKEGQNVTLSCEQNLNHDAMYWYRQDPGQGLRLIYYSQIVNDFQKGDIAEGYSVSREKKESFPLTVTSAQKNPTAFYLCASSARGGNQPQHFGDGTRLSIL.

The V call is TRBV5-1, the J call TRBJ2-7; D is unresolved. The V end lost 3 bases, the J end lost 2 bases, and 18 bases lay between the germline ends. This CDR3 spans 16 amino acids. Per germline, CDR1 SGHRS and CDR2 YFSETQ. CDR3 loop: CASSYSTLDGTYEQYF. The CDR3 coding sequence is TGCGCCAGCAGCTATTCTACCCTGGACGGAACCTACGAGCAGTACTTC.

CDR3 sequence (DNA): TGTGCCACCAGCAGAATTGACAGGGGTGGCTCACCCCTCCACTTT. This sequence encodes CATSRIDRGGSPLHF. This sequence joins TRBV15 and TRBJ1-6, with 8 bases identical to TRBD1. V lost 2 bases to trimming and J lost 10 bases; unmatched junction nucleotides: 7. From germline, CDR1 is LNHNV and CDR2 YYDKDF (reference sequence). The CDR3 is made up of 15 amino acids.

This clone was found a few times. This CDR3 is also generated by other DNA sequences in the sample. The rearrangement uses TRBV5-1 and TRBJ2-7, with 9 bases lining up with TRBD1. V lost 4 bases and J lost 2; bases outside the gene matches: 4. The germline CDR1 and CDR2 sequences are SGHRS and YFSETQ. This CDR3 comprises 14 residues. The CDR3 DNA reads TGCGCCAGCAGCCTCCGGGACAGGGCCTACGAGCAGTACTTC. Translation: CASSLRDRAYEQYF. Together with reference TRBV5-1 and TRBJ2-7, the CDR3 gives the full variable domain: KAGVTQTPRYLIKTRGQQVTLSCSPISGHRSVSWYQQTPGQGLQFLFEYFSETQRNKGNFPGRFSGRQFSNSRSEMNVSTLELGDSALYLCASSLRDRAYEQYFGPGTRLTVT.

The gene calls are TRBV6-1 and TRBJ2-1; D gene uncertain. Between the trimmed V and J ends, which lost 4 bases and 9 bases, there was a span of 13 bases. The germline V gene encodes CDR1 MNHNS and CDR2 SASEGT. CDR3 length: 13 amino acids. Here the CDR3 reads CASSGWVVGEQFF. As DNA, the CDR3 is TGTGCCAGCAGTGGATGGGTGGTGGGTGAGCAGTTCTTC.

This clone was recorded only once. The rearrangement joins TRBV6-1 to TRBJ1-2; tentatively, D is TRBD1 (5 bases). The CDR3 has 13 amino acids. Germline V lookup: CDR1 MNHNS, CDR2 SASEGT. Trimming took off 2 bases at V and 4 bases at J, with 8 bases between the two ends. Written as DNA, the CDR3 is TGTGCCAGCAGTGAATCGGGGGTCTATGGCTACACCTTC. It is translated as CASSESGVYGYTF.

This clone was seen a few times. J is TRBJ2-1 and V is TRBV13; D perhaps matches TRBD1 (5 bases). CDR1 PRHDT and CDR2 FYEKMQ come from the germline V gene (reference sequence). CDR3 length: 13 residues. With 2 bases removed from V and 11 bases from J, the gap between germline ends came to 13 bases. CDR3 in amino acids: CASSLFRDVQQFF. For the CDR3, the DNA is TGTGCCAGCAGCTTATTCAGGGATGTGCAGCAGTTCTTC.

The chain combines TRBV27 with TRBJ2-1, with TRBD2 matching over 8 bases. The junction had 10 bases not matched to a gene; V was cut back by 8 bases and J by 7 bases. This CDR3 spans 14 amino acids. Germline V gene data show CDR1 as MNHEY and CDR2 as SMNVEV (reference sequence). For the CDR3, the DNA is TGTGCCAGCCGAGGGAGCGGGAGATCGAATGAGCAGTTCTTC. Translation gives CASRGSGRSNEQFF.

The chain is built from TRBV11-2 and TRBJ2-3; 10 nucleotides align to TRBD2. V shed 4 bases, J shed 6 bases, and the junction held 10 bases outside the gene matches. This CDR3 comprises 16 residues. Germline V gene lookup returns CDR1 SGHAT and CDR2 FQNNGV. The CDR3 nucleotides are TGTGCCAGCAGCTCTTTGGAGCGGGGGGGCTGGGATACGCAGTATTTT. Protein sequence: CASSSLERGGWDTQYF.

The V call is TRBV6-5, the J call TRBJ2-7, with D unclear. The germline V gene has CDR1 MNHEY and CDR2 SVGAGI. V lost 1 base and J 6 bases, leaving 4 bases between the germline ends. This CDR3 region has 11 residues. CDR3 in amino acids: CASSYFAEQYF. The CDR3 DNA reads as TGTGCCAGCAGTTACTTTGCCGAGCAGTACTTC.

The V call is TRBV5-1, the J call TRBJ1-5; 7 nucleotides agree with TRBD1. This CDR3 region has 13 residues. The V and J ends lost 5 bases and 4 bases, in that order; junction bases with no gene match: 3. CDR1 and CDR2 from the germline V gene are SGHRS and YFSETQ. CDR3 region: CASSWTGNQPQHF. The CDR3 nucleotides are TGCGCCAGCAGTTGGACAGGAAATCAGCCCCAGCATTTT.